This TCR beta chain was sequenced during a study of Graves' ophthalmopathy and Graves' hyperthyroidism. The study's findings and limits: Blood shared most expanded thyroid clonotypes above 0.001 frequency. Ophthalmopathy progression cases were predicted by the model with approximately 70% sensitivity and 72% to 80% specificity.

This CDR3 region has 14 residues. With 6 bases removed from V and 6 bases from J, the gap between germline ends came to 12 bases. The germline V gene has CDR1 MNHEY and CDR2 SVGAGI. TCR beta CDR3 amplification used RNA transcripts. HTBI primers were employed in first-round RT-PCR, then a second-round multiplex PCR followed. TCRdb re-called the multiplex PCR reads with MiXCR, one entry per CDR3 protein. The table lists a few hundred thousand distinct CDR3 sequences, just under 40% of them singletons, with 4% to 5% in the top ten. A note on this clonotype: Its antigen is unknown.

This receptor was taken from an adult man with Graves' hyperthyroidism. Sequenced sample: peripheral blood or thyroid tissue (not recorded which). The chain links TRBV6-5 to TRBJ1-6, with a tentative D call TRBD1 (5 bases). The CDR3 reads CASRRGASNSPLHF. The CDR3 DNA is TGTGCCAGCAGAAGAGGGGCCTCTAATTCACCCCTCCACTTT.